This TCR beta chain was sequenced for a study of blood T cell repertoires in COVID-19 (TCRdb year 2020). Some background on the complete study: Samples from collaborators originated in the United States, Italy and Spain and spanned both the acute and convalescent phases of COVID-19. The prospective study material was composed of cDNA or gDNA derived from T cells, B-cell-depleted T cells, or PBMCs. The dataset comprised deeply sampled blood TCRbeta repertoires from subjects exposed to, actively infected with, or recovered from COVID-19. The repertoires were made available in a free public database intended to serve as a resource for research on the immune response to SARS-CoV-2. The samples were drawn from the first 160 participants of the ongoing ImmuneRACE study and from 950 to 1,500 subjects provided by 6 global collaborators. A de-identified subject ID, COVID-19 status, age in years and sex were almost always included in the sample metadata. Where HLA class I and class II types were available, the types were taken from metadata supplied by the sample provider, not from assay-based typing. The research as a whole found: The quantity of clinical and demographic metadata differed by source and by participant and was supplied without curation.

TCRbeta CDR3 regions were amplified from genomic DNA using the immunoSEQ Assay, a bias-controlled multiplex PCR. The study's own analysis went as follows. The number of nucleated cells in each sample was estimated by amplification of reference gene primers within the assay. Sequence reads were collapsed and filtered to measure the absolute abundance of every unique TCRbeta CDR3 rearrangement. For each sample, productive Simpson clonality was calculated as the square root of Simpson's diversity index over productive rearrangements. In TCRdb, the immuneACCESS table is reduced to in-frame sequences with V and J assigned. These tables do not hold every clone; where another copy was compared, an unresolved V gene accounts for under half, and the others remain unexplained. V, J and clone size derive from that table, while D and trimming were established from the DNA sequence. In this sample the table shows 80,000 to 100,000 clones, 80% of which occur a single time. Together, the top ten hold around 10% of the sample.

On this clone: Its antigen target is currently unknown. Base-call qualities are not available, and no considerably larger clone is one nucleotide away.

Each collaborating institution followed its own protocols to collect whole blood in K2EDTA tubes. Collaborator samples were shipped for TCRbeta analysis as frozen whole blood, isolated PBMCs, or DNA extracted from either sample type. Per the germline V gene (reference sequence), SGHKS is the CDR1 and YYEKEE is the CDR2. The germline V and J ends show losses of 5 bases and 5 bases respectively, and no gene match explains 7 bases of the junction. From its cysteine to its phenylalanine, the CDR3 spans 15 amino acids. CDR3 DNA is the only sequence kept; it has 45 bases, read in frame from the first base.

The chain couples TRBV5-5 to TRBJ2-2, with 9 bases in between that match TRBD2. This sequence was found in a woman aged 65 to 85 with acute or convalescent COVID-19. Specimen: peripheral blood. In nucleotide form, the sequence is TGTGCCAGCAGAGTTAGCGGGAGATGGACCGGGGAGCTGTTTTTT. Translated, this gives CASRVSGRWTGELFF.